Below are 19 T cell receptor beta chains sequenced from a single sample in a study of T cell responses to AZD1222 COVID-19 vaccine. Assay used: immunoSEQ multiplex PCR; TCRdb lists only in-frame clones, some missing. The profile covers about 100,000 clones, with 92% appearing a single time and 1.5% to 2% taken by the ten largest. The specimen was peripheral blood, collected on day 0 of AZD1222 vaccination. These receptor sequences come from an adult in good health.

This sequence joins TRBV18 and TRBJ2-3; 7 bases match TRBD1. Germline loops: CDR1 KGHSH, CDR2 LQKENI. The J segment lost 2 bases and the V segment lost 3 bases, leaving 11 bases of the junction unmatched. CDR3 size: 17 residues. CDR3 nucleotides: TGTGCCAGCTCACCGGGGGACAGAAATATTTCCACAGATACGCAGTATTTT. Its translation is CASSPGDRNISTDTQYF. Full variable domain (rest looked up from reference TRBV18 and TRBJ2-3): NAGVMQNPRHLVRRRGQEARLRCSPMKGHSHVYWYRQLPEEGLKFMVYLQKENIIDESGMPKERFSAEFPKEGPSILRIQQVVRGDSAAYFCASSPGDRNISTDTQYFGPGTRLTVL.

The gene calls are TRBV7-9 and TRBJ2-3; 8 positions agree with TRBD1. The CDR3 covers 15 residues. Germline V gene data show CDR1 as SEHNR and CDR2 as FQNEAQ (reference sequence). V shed 8 bases and J 2 bases; nucleotides not matched to a gene: 9. The DNA for the CDR3 is TGTGCCAGCGTGCAGGGGGCTGGGGTCACAGATACGCAGTATTTT. This encodes CASVQGAGVTDTQYF.

The chain recombines TRBV28 with TRBJ2-7; TRBD2 aligns across 8 bases. CDR3 size: 15 residues. V shed 3 bases, J shed 4 bases, and the junction held 8 bases outside the gene matches. Germline V gives CDR1 MDHEN, CDR2 SYDVKM. CDR3 nucleotides: TGTGCCAGCAGTTTGGCACTAGCGGAGGATTACGAGCAGTACTTC. Its translation is CASSLALAEDYEQYF.

The V and J genes are TRBV24-1 and TRBJ2-7; 7 nucleotides align to TRBD1. Germline V lookup: CDR1 KGHDR, CDR2 SFDVKD. The CDR3 runs 14 residues. Unmatched junction bases numbered 8, after V lost 4 bases and J lost 6 bases. CDR3 sequence: CATSDPQQGSEQYF. Here the CDR3 DNA reads TGTGCCACCAGTGACCCACAACAGGGGAGCGAGCAGTACTTC.

The chain is built from TRBV6-5 and TRBJ2-5; the D gene is possibly TRBD2 (6 bases). The germline V gene encodes CDR1 MNHEY and CDR2 SVGAGI. The CDR3 has 12 residues. V was shortened by 6 bases and J by 6 bases, with 11 bases between the two germline ends. The CDR3 loop is CASSRGRKTQYF. The CDR3, as DNA: TGTGCCAGCAGCCGGGGGAGAAAGACCCAGTACTTC.

The V gene is TRBV20-1, the J gene TRBJ2-7, with TRBD2 as a possible D gene (6 bases). Trimming stripped 3 bases from V and 1 base from J, with 13 bases between. The CDR3 is made up of 14 amino acids. The germline gives CDR1 DFQATT, CDR2 SNEGSKA (reference sequence). The CDR3 reads CSASPTRTSYEQYF. The CDR3 bases are TGCAGTGCTAGTCCGACTAGGACTTCCTACGAGCAGTACTTC.

V and J are TRBV3-1 (or the pseudogene TRBV3-2) and TRBJ1-1; 7 nucleotides line up with TRBD1. This CDR3 region has 13 residues. With V trimmed by 5 bases and J by 1 base, 1 base remained unmatched. Germline values: CDR1 LGHDT, CDR2 YNNKEL (reference sequence). The CDR3 DNA reads TGTGCCAGCAGCGACAGGGAGAACACTGAAGCTTTCTTT. Its protein is CASSDRENTEAFF.

V usage is TRBV18 and J usage is TRBJ2-5; 7 bases fit TRBD1. Trimming at V came to 3 bases and at J to 2 bases, leaving 9 bases not matched to a gene. Germline V gives CDR1 KGHSH, CDR2 LQKENI. The CDR3 has 16 amino acids. The CDR3 is CASSPSPLQGQETQYF. CDR3 sequence (DNA): TGTGCCAGCTCACCTTCCCCATTACAGGGGCAAGAGACCCAGTACTTC.

The chain employs TRBV19 and TRBJ1-5, with D possibly TRBD1 on 6 matching bases. The CDR3 sequence is 14 residues long. The germline V gene encodes CDR1 LNHDA and CDR2 SQIVND (reference sequence). Trimming shortened V by 5 bases and J by 4 bases, and 12 bases separated the two germline ends. The CDR3 DNA follows: TGTGCCAGTAGTGAGAAGAGGGGGAATCAGCCCCAGCATTTT. This codes for CASSEKRGNQPQHF. Looking up the rest from reference TRBV19 and TRBJ1-5 gives the full variable domain: DGGITQSPKYLFRKEGQNVTLSCEQNLNHDAMYWYRQDPGQGLRLIYYSQIVNDFQKGDIAEGYSVSREKKESFPLTVTSAQKNPTAFYLCASSEKRGNQPQHFGDGTRLSIL.

The J gene is TRBJ1-1, the V gene TRBV29-1; D is unresolved. Germline lookup yields CDR1 SQVTM and CDR2 ANQGSEA. The germline V and J ends were trimmed by 4 bases and 3 bases, with 9 bases remaining between them. The CDR3 is made up of 12 amino acids. The CDR3 DNA sequence: TGCAGCGTTGTCGGCCTTGACACTGAAGCTTTCTTT. It yields the protein CSVVGLDTEAFF.

V and J are TRBV7-6 and TRBJ1-5; D gene ambiguous. This CDR3 has 16 amino acids. V lost 6 bases, J lost 7 bases, and 22 bases lay in between. Germline CDR1 and CDR2: SGHVS and FNYEAQ. The CDR3 region has the DNA TGTGCCAGCAGTTCAGACGTTGACATCGGACGACAGCCCCAGCATTTT. Its translation is CASSSDVDIGRQPQHF.

Comments on this clone: Germline and junction disagree at one end, which may indicate a read error. The chain's CDR3 is CAGSLLQETQYF. The DNA for the CDR3 is TGTGCCGGCAGTCTCCTACAAGAGACCCAGTACTTC. V usage is TRBV28 and J usage is TRBJ2-5; D gene unclear. CDR3 length: 12 amino acids. Germline V gives CDR1 MDHEN, CDR2 SYDVKM.

The chain uses TRBV11-3 and TRBJ2-5; the D gene is possibly TRBD2 (5 bases). Germline CDR1 reads SGHNT; CDR2 reads YENEEA. Trimming cost V 5 bases and J 7 bases, with 14 bases left between them. The CDR3 spans 13 residues. CDR3: CASSRETRGTQYF. CDR3 bases: TGTGCCAGCAGCCGGGAAACACGGGGGACCCAGTACTTC. The full variable domain, with the rest looked up from reference TRBV11-3 and TRBJ2-5, is EAGVVQSPRYKIIEKKQPVAFWCNPISGHNTLYWYLQNLGQGPELLIRYENEEAVDDSQLPKDRFSAERLKGVDSTLKIQPAELGDSAVYLCASSRETRGTQYFGPGTRLLVL.

The J gene is TRBJ1-3, the V gene TRBV4-2, with D perhaps TRBD1 (6 bases). The CDR3 length is 16 residues. Germline CDR1 is LGHNA and CDR2 is YNFKEQ. The V gene lost 1 base and the J gene lost 4 bases, with 14 bases spanning the gap. The CDR3: CASSQALRGTGNTIYF. Written as DNA, the CDR3 is TGTGCCAGCAGCCAAGCTCTCAGGGGAACAGGAAACACCATATATTTT.

This chain connects TRBV5-1 to TRBJ1-6; D remains unclear. Trimming removed 1 base from V and 0 bases from J, with 8 bases in between. The CDR3 spans 16 residues. Germline loops: CDR1 SGHRS, CDR2 YFSETQ. CDR3 in DNA: TGCGCCAGCAGCTTGACCCGAAGCTCCTATAATTCACCCCTCCACTTT. It specifies CASSLTRSSYNSPLHF.

The table lists this clone with a count of one. The V gene is TRBV30, the J gene TRBJ1-2; D remains ambiguous. Germline values: CDR1 GTSNPN, CDR2 SVGIG (reference sequence). The CDR3 runs to 14 residues. The V end was cut by 5 bases, the J end by 5 bases, with 18 bases between. Here the CDR3 reads CAWSTQYGRYGYTF. The CDR3 DNA reads as TGTGCCTGGTCTACCCAATACGGGCGTTATGGCTACACCTTC.

The CDR3 DNA follows: TGTGCCAGTAGTATGGATGCCGGAGACAATGAGCAGTTCTTC. This gives the protein CASSMDAGDNEQFF. This chain uses TRBV19 with TRBJ2-1, with no clear D. Trimming shortened V by 3 bases and J by 5 bases, and 11 bases separated the two germline ends. CDR3 size: 14 residues. Germline assignment: CDR1 LNHDA and CDR2 SQIVND (reference sequence). Filled out from reference TRBV19 and TRBJ2-1, the complete variable domain reads DGGITQSPKYLFRKEGQNVTLSCEQNLNHDAMYWYRQDPGQGLRLIYYSQIVNDFQKGDIAEGYSVSREKKESFPLTVTSAQKNPTAFYLCASSMDAGDNEQFFGPGTRLTVL.

The chain recombines TRBV6-5 with TRBJ1-2; D ambiguous. V was cut by 6 bases and J by 7 bases, with 18 bases left in between. Germline V gene sequence: CDR1 MNHEY, CDR2 SVGAGI. The CDR3 sequence is 14 residues long. CDR3 in DNA: TGTGCCAGCAGGCCCCCGTCTGGGTTTGGTGGCTACACCTTC. It codes for CASRPPSGFGGYTF.

The chain joins TRBV5-1 to TRBJ2-2; TRBD1 or TRBD2 may be the D gene (6 bases each). V was trimmed by 0 bases and J by 0 bases, leaving 12 bases between them. CDR1 SGHRS and CDR2 YFSETQ come from the germline V gene. The CDR3 has 17 residues. CDR3 sequence: CASSLAGGTTNTGELFF. DNA of the CDR3: TGCGCCAGCAGCTTGGCCGGCGGGACAACGAACACCGGGGAGCTGTTTTTT.